This TCR beta chain was sequenced for a study of immune heterogeneity within non-small cell lung tumors. The TCR beta CDR3 region underwent multiplex PCR amplification with 32 V and 13 J primers. TCRdb called the multiplex PCR reads again in MiXCR, with one record for every CDR3 protein. The data contain about 12,000 distinct CDR3 sequences, around 22% of them seen just once; the ten biggest clones take up around 4.3%. This clonotype was recorded a few times. Template material comprised bulk tumor genomic DNA at 450 to 600 ng per sample. Surgeons took several biopsies per primary tumor, spaced far apart, during surgery. Patients went through curative surgery, and their non-small cell lung cancer was untreated and newly diagnosed. Trimming took 5 bases from V and 6 from J; bases not matched to a gene: 14. This CDR3 comprises 16 residues. CDR1 is SGHNT and CDR2 is YENEEA in the germline V gene.

The receptor comes from a man in his sixties with non-small cell lung cancer. The chain joins TRBV11-3 to TRBJ2-7; TRBD2 aligns across 9 bases. Sequencing was performed on lung tumor tissue. The CDR3 is CASSLRHISGRREQYF. The CDR3 nucleotides are TGTGCCAGCAGCCTTCGCCACATTAGCGGGAGACGCGAGCAGTACTTC.